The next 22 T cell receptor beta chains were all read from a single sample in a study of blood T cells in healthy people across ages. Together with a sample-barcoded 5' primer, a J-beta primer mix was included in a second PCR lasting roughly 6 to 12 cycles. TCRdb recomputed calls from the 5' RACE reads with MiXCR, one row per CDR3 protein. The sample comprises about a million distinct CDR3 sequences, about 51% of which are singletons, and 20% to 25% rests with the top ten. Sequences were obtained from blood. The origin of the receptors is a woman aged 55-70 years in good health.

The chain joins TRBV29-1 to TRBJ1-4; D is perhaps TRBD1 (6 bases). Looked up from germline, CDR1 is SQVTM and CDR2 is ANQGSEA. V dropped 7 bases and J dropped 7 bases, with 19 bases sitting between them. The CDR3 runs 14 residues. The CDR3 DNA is TGCAGCGCATCACCGGGGGGCCCATCTGAAAAACTGTTTTTT. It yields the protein CSASPGGPSEKLFF.

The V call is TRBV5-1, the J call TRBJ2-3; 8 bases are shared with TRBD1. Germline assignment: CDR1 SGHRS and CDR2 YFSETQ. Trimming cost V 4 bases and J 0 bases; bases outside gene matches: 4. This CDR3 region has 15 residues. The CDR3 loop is CASSERDRSTDTQYF. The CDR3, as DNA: TGCGCCAGCAGCGAACGGGACAGGAGCACAGATACGCAGTATTTT. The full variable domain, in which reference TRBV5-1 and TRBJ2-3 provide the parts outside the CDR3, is KAGVTQTPRYLIKTRGQQVTLSCSPISGHRSVSWYQQTPGQGLQFLFEYFSETQRNKGNFPGRFSGRQFSNSRSEMNVSTLELGDSALYLCASSERDRSTDTQYFGPGTRLTVL.

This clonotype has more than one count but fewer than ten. The chain's CDR3 is CASSERPWTVTYQETQYF. The CDR3 DNA reads as TGTGCCAGCAGTGAACGACCCTGGACAGTCACATACCAAGAGACCCAGTACTTC. The chain is built from TRBV6-1 and TRBJ2-5; D might be TRBD1 (6 bases). Germline V gives CDR1 MNHNS, CDR2 SASEGT. The CDR3 has 18 residues. V was clipped by 2 bases and J by 0 bases, with 19 bases between them.

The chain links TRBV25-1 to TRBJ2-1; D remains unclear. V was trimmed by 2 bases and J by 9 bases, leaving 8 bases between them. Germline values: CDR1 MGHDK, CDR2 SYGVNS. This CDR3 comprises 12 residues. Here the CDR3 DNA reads TGTGCCAGCAGTGAAGGTTTTGGTGAGCAGTTCTTC. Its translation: CASSEGFGEQFF.

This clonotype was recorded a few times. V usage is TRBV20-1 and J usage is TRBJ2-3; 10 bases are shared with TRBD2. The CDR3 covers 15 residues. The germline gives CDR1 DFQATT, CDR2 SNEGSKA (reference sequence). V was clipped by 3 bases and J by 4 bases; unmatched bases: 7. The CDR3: CSARALAGVSDTQYF. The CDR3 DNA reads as TGCAGTGCTAGGGCTCTAGCGGGAGTATCAGATACGCAGTATTTT.

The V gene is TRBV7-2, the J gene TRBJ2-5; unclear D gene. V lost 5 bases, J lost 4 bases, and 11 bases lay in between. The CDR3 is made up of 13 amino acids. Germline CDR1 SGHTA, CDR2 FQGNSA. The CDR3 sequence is CASSPRTSETQYF. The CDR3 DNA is TGTGCCAGCAGCCCTCGGACCTCAGAGACCCAGTACTTC.

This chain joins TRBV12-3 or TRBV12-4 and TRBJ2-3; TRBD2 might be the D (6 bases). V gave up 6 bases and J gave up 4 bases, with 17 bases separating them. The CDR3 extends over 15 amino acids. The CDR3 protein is CASSPGGRDADTQYF. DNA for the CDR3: TGTGCCAGCAGCCCCGGTGGGCGGGACGCAGATACGCAGTATTTT.

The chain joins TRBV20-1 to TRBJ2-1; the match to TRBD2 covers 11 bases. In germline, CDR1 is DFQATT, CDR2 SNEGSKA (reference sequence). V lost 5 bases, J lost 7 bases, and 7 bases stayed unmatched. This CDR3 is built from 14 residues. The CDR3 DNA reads TGCAGTGCTCTGCCTAGCGGGAGGTTGAATGAGCAGTTCTTC. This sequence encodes CSALPSGRLNEQFF.

CDR3 DNA: TGTGCCAGTAGTCCCGGGGGCCCGCGGGGGGCCAACGTCCTGACTTTC. This codes for CASSPGGPRGANVLTF. V is TRBV19 and J is TRBJ2-6, with D perhaps TRBD1 or TRBD2 (6 bases each). Per germline, CDR1 LNHDA and CDR2 SQIVND (reference sequence). This CDR3 has 16 residues. With 5 bases removed from V and 4 bases from J, the gap between germline ends came to 15 bases.

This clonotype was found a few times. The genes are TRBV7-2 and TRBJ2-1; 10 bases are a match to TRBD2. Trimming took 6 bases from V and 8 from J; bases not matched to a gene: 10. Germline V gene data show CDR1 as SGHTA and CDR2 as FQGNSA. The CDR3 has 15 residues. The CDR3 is CASRRGLAGVDEQFF. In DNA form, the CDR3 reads TGTGCCAGCAGGAGGGGGCTAGCGGGAGTGGATGAGCAGTTCTTC.

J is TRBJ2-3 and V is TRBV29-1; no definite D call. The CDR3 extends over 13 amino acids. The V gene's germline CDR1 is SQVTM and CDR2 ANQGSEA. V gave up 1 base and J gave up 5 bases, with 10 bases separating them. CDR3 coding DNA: TGCAGCGTTGAAGTCACGTTTAGAGATACGCAGTATTTT. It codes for CSVEVTFRDTQYF.

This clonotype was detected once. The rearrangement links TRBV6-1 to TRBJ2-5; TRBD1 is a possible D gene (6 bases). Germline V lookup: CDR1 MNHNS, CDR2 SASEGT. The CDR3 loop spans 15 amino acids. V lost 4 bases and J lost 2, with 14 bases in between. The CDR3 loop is CASSAVAGTQETQYF. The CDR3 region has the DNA TGTGCCAGCAGTGCAGTGGCAGGGACACAAGAGACCCAGTACTTC.

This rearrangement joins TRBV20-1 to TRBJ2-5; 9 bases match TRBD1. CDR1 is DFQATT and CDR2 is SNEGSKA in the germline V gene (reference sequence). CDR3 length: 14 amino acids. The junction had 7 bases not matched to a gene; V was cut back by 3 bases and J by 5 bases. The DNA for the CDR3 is TGCAGTGCTAGCCAAGACAGGGGGGGCGAGACCCAGTACTTC. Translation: CSASQDRGGETQYF.

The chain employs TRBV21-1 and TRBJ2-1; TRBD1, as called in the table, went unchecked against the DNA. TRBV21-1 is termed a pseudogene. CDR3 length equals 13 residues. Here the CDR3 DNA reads TGTGCCAGCAGCCGGGGGCAGGAGAATGAGCAGTTCTTC. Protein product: CASSRGQENEQFF.

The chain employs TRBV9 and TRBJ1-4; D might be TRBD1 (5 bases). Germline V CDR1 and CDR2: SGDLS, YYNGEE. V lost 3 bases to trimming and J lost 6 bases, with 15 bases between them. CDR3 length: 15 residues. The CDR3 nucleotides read TGTGCCAGCAGCGGGGGCGTAGGCCCTTATGAAAAACTGTTTTTT. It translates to CASSGGVGPYEKLFF.

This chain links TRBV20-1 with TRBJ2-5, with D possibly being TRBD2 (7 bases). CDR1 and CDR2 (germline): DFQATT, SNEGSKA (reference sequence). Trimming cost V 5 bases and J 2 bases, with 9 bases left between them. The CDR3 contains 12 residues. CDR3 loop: CSAGGAQETQYF. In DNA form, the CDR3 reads TGCAGTGCTGGGGGGGCACAAGAGACCCAGTACTTC.

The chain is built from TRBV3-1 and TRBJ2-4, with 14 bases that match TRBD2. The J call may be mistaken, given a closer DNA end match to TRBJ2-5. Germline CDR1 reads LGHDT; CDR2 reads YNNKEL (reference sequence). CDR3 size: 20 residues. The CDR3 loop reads CASRRLTPTSGGDWEETQYF. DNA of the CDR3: TGTGCCAGCAGGAGGCTAACTCCGACTAGCGGGGGGGATTGGGAGGAGACCCAGTACTTC.

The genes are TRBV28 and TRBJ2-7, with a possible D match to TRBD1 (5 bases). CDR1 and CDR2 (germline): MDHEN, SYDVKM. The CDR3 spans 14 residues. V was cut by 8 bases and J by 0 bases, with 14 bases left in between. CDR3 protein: CASGSQTASYEQYF. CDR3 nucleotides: TGTGCCAGCGGTTCCCAGACAGCCTCCTACGAGCAGTACTTC.

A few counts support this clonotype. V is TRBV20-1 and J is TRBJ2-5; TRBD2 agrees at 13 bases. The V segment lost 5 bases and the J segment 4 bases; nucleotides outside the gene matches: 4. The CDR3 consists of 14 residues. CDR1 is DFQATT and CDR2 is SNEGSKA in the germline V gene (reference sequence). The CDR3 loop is CSAPRTSGRETQYF. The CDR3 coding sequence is TGCAGTGCTCCTCGGACTAGCGGGAGAGAGACCCAGTACTTC.

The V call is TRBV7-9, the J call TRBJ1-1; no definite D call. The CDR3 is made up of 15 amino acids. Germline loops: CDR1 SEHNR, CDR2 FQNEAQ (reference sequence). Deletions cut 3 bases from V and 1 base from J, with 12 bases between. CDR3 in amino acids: CASSLEIWGNTEAFF. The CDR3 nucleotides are TGTGCCAGCAGCTTGGAGATTTGGGGGAACACTGAAGCTTTCTTT.

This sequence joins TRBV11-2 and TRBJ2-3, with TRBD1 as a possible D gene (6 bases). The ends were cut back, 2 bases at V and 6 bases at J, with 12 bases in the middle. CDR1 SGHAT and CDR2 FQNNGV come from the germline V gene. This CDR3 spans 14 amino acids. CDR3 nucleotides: TGTGCCAGCAGCTTACAGGGGTTTTCGGATACGCAGTATTTT. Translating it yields CASSLQGFSDTQYF.

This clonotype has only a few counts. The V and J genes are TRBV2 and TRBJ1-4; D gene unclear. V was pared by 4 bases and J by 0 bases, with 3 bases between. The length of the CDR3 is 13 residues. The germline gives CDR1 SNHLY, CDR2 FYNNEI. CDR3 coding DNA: TGTGCCAGCAGTGTTGCAACTAATGAAAAACTGTTTTTT. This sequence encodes CASSVATNEKLFF.